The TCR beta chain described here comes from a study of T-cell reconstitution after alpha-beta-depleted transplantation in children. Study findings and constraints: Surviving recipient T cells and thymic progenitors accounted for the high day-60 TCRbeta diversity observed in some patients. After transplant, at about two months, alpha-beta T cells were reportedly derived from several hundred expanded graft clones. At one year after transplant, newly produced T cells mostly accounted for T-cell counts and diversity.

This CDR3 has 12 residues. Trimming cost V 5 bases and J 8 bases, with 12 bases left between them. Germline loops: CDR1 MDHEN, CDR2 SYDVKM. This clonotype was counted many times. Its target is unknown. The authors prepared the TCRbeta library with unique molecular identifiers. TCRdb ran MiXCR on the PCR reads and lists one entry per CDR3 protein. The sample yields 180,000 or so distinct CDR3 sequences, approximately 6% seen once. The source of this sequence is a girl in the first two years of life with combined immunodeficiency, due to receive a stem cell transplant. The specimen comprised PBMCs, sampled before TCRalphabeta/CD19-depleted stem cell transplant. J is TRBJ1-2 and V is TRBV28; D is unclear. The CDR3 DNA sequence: TGTGCCAGCAGTCCGCACGGTCGGGGCTACACCTTC. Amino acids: CASSPHGRGYTF.